Presented here are 29 T cell receptor beta chains from one specimen sequenced in a study of cytomegalovirus exposure and HLA in healthy donors. 60 Vbeta and 13 Jbeta primers were used in PCR. Some clones are missing from TCRdb's copy, which holds only in-frame ones; the method was immunoSEQ multiplex PCR. This table holds some 69,000 clones, 65% to 70% found once. Sequenced material: PBMCs. These receptors were collected from a male donor in good health and CMV-seropositive.

This clone has more than one count but fewer than ten. This sequence joins TRBV30 and TRBJ1-1; D possibly corresponds to TRBD1 (6 bases). V was trimmed by 3 bases and J by 1 base, leaving 9 bases between them. This CDR3 has 13 residues. CDR1 GTSNPN and CDR2 SVGIG come from the germline V gene (reference sequence). Here the CDR3 reads CAWSQGQNTEAFF. DNA of the CDR3: TGTGCCTGGAGCCAGGGACAGAACACTGAAGCTTTCTTT. Variable domain in full (rest from reference TRBV30 and TRBJ1-1): SQTIHQWPATLVQPVGSPLSLECTVEGTSNPNLYWYRQAAGRGLQLLFYSVGIGQISSEVPQNLSASRPQDRQFILSSKKLLLSDSGFYLCAWSQGQNTEAFFGQGTRLTVV.

A word on this clone: At one end the junction does not follow the germline gene, possibly because of a read error. At the DNA level, this CDR3 is encoded by other sequences in the same sample as well. The gene calls are TRBV4-1 and TRBJ2-2, with a tentative D call TRBD2 (5 bases). The CDR3 spans 13 residues. Germline V gene lookup returns CDR1 MGHRA and CDR2 YSYEKL. The CDR3 coding sequence is TGCGCCAGCAGCCACGGTGGCACCGGGGAACTGTTTTTT. This sequence encodes CASSHGGTGELFF.

The sample holds a few counts of this clone. V usage is TRBV30 and J usage is TRBJ1-4, with D perhaps TRBD1 (5 bases). V shed 1 base and J shed 5 bases, with 8 bases lying between them. Germline CDR1 reads GTSNPN; CDR2 reads SVGIG (reference sequence). This CDR3 has 13 residues. DNA for the CDR3: TGTGCCTGGAGTGACAGGCCGAATGAAAAACTGTTTTTT. Residues: CAWSDRPNEKLFF.

This clone was found once. This sequence joins TRBV29-1 and TRBJ1-1; unclear D gene. The germline gives CDR1 SQVTM, CDR2 ANQGSEA. Trimming left V 0 bases short and J 11 bases short, with 16 bases between. This CDR3 is built from 13 residues. The chain's CDR3 is CSVEDLRFPSAFF. CDR3 in DNA: TGCAGCGTTGAAGATCTTCGATTCCCTAGCGCTTTCTTT.

The chain carries TRBV5-4 and TRBJ1-6; 8 bases are shared with TRBD1. The CDR3 totals 14 residues. The junction had 3 bases not matched to a gene; V was cut back by 2 bases and J by 8 bases. Germline V CDR1 and CDR2: SGHNT, YYREEE (reference sequence). CDR3 bases: TGTGCCAGCAGCTTCAACAGGGGGGATTCACCCCTCCACTTT. Its protein is CASSFNRGDSPLHF.

The chain couples TRBV9 to TRBJ2-2; TRBD1 might be the D (6 bases). Germline-derived CDR1 and CDR2 are SGDLS and YYNGEE. With 1 base removed from V and 5 bases from J, the gap between germline ends came to 6 bases. This CDR3 comprises 13 residues. The CDR3 bases are TGTGCCAGCAGCGTACAGGGGACCGGGGAGCTGTTTTTT. As protein: CASSVQGTGELFF.

The V gene is TRBV6-1, the J gene TRBJ1-3; unclear D gene. With 7 bases removed from V and 2 bases from J, the gap between germline ends came to 12 bases. The CDR3 length is 14 residues. CDR1 MNHNS and CDR2 SASEGT come from the germline V gene. The CDR3 DNA sequence: TGTGCCAGCACCTTCCCTGGGCCTGGAAACACCATATATTTT. It codes for CASTFPGPGNTIYF.

This chain uses TRBV11-2 with TRBJ2-7, with 13 positions matching TRBD2. Germline-derived CDR1 and CDR2 are SGHAT and FQNNGV. The CDR3 is made up of 19 amino acids. The V gene end was trimmed by 5 bases and the J gene end by 3 bases; junction bases not matched to a gene: 16. CDR3 amino acids: CASSLQAGLAGTAFYEQYF. CDR3 coding DNA: TGTGCCAGCAGCCTTCAGGCGGGACTAGCGGGAACAGCTTTCTACGAGCAGTACTTC.

CDR3: CASNKPPMNTEAFF. The CDR3 DNA sequence: TGTGCCAGTAATAAACCACCTATGAACACTGAAGCTTTCTTT. V is TRBV19 and J is TRBJ1-1; D gene uncertain. The CDR3 spans 14 residues. The V gene lost 7 bases and the J gene lost 0 bases, with 12 bases spanning the gap. Germline-derived CDR1 and CDR2 are LNHDA and SQIVND (reference sequence). The whole variable domain, remainder taken from reference TRBV19 and TRBJ1-1, is DGGITQSPKYLFRKEGQNVTLSCEQNLNHDAMYWYRQDPGQGLRLIYYSQIVNDFQKGDIAEGYSVSREKKESFPLTVTSAQKNPTAFYLCASNKPPMNTEAFFGQGTRLTVV.

V gene TRBV9 combines with J gene TRBJ1-1; D gene unclear. CDR1 SGDLS and CDR2 YYNGEE come from the germline V gene. CDR3 length: 15 residues. Trimming stripped 4 bases from V and 0 bases from J, with 13 bases between. Here the CDR3 DNA reads TGTGCCAGCAGCCCCTTAGGTAGCATGAACACTGAAGCTTTCTTT. It translates to CASSPLGSMNTEAFF.

The CDR3 DNA sequence: TGTGCCAGCAGCTTAGTGGGCAGGGATTATGGCTACACCTTC. It encodes CASSLVGRDYGYTF. The rearrangement links TRBV7-9 to TRBJ1-2, with a weak D call TRBD1 (5 bases). V lost 1 base and J lost 5, with 11 bases in between. CDR3 size: 14 residues. Germline V gene data show CDR1 as SEHNR and CDR2 as FQNEAQ (reference sequence). The full variable domain, with the rest looked up from reference TRBV7-9 and TRBJ1-2, is DTGVSQNPRHKITKRGQNVTFRCDPISEHNRLYWYRQTLGQGPEFLTYFQNEAQLEKSRLLSDRFSAERPKGSFSTLEIQRTEQGDSAMYLCASSLVGRDYGYTFGSGTRLTVV.

This clone has just a few counts. This sequence joins TRBV7-9 and TRBJ2-1, with a possible D match to TRBD1 (5 bases). This CDR3 is built from 15 residues. Germline V lookup: CDR1 SEHNR, CDR2 FQNEAQ (reference sequence). V dropped 4 bases and J dropped 0 bases, with 10 bases sitting between them. The CDR3 is CASSSTGPSYNEQFF. The CDR3 DNA reads as TGTGCCAGCAGCTCCACAGGTCCCTCCTACAATGAGCAGTTCTTC.

This chain uses TRBV5-1 with TRBJ2-5, with D possibly TRBD2 on 6 matching bases. The CDR3 is 16 amino acids. The ends were cut back, 4 bases at V and 2 bases at J, with 18 bases in the middle. CDR1 SGHRS and CDR2 YFSETQ come from the germline V gene. For the CDR3, the DNA is TGCGCCAGCAGCGGCGGTGGGACTCCGGATCAAGAGACCCAGTACTTC. Encoded protein: CASSGGGTPDQETQYF.

This sequence joins TRBV6-6 and TRBJ2-3; 11 nucleotides align to TRBD2. The germline V gene encodes CDR1 MNHNY and CDR2 SVGAGI (reference sequence). The CDR3 consists of 15 residues. V lost 7 bases and J lost 3; bases outside the gene matches: 6. CDR3 sequence: CASKELAGATDTQYF. The CDR3 DNA follows: TGTGCCAGCAAGGAACTAGCGGGAGCAACAGATACGCAGTATTTT.

CDR3: CASSQERDRVSGYTF. The CDR3 DNA sequence: TGCGCCAGCAGCCAAGAAAGGGACAGGGTTAGTGGCTACACCTTC. The chain uses TRBV4-1 and TRBJ1-2, with 9 positions matching TRBD1. V shed 0 bases, J shed 7 bases, and the junction held 6 bases outside the gene matches. In germline, CDR1 is MGHRA, CDR2 YSYEKL. The CDR3 totals 15 residues.

Points on this clone: The same CDR3 can be traced to other DNA sequences in this sample. The V gene is TRBV6-6, the J gene TRBJ2-3, with 7 bases lining up with TRBD2. This CDR3 region has 16 residues. After removal of 6 bases from V and 3 bases from J, the junction contained 12 bases not matched to a gene. Germline CDR1 is MNHNY and CDR2 is SVGAGI (reference sequence). The CDR3: CASSWDRTRGTDTQYF. CDR3 sequence (DNA): TGTGCCAGCAGCTGGGATCGGACGCGGGGGACAGATACGCAGTATTTT.

This clone was recorded only once. In nucleotides, the CDR3 is TGTGCCAGCAGTTTAAAAAGCTACCTAGGATACAATGAGCAGTTCTTC. Protein: CASSLKSYLGYNEQFF. This chain connects TRBV28 to TRBJ2-1, with D uncertain. V dropped 2 bases and J dropped 4 bases, with 15 bases sitting between them. The CDR3 runs to 16 residues. Germline V gives CDR1 MDHEN, CDR2 SYDVKM.

The chain recombines TRBV7-2 with TRBJ2-7; possibly TRBD2 for D (6 bases). The CDR3 covers 14 residues. V lost 1 base, J lost 0 bases, and 7 bases lay in between. Germline loops: CDR1 SGHTA, CDR2 FQGNSA. CDR3 protein: CASSLGGISYEQYF. The CDR3 DNA follows: TGTGCCAGCAGCTTAGGCGGGATCTCCTACGAGCAGTACTTC.

V usage is TRBV18 and J usage is TRBJ2-3; maybe TRBD2 (6 bases). The CDR3 totals 15 residues. Trimming removed 3 bases at V and 0 bases at J, with 10 bases between. The germline gives CDR1 KGHSH, CDR2 LQKENI. The CDR3 sequence is CASSPGTASTDTQYF. The CDR3 bases are TGTGCCAGCTCACCCGGGACTGCTAGCACAGATACGCAGTATTTT.

The J gene is TRBJ1-2, the V gene TRBV6-5; D remains unclear. This CDR3 comprises 15 residues. The germline CDR1 and CDR2 sequences are MNHEY and SVGAGI. Trimming took off 7 bases at V and 5 bases at J, with 20 bases between the two ends. The CDR3 here is CASKRSSINFYGYTF. DNA for the CDR3: TGTGCCAGCAAGAGGTCCTCAATTAATTTTTATGGCTACACCTTC.

In its sample, this clone was seen once. The CDR3 region is CASSIGGGGTYEQYF. The CDR3 DNA sequence: TGTGCCAGCAGCATAGGGGGAGGGGGGACGTACGAGCAGTACTTC. The J gene is TRBJ2-7, the V gene TRBV6-1; a weak D match, TRBD2 (7 bases). Trimming shortened V by 6 bases and J by 4 bases, and 19 bases separated the two germline ends. This CDR3 is built from 15 residues. CDR1 is MNHNS and CDR2 is SASEGT in the germline V gene.

This rearrangement joins TRBV18 to TRBJ1-1, with 7 nucleotides matching TRBD1. There are 13 residues in the CDR3. Germline V gives CDR1 KGHSH, CDR2 LQKENI. V was pared by 5 bases and J by 3 bases, with 3 bases of the junction left unmatched. CDR3 region: CASSGTAYTEAFF. DNA of the CDR3: TGTGCCAGCTCAGGGACAGCCTACACTGAAGCTTTCTTT.

The rearrangement links TRBV5-4 to TRBJ2-5, with 8 nucleotides matching TRBD2. V was clipped by 4 bases and J by 5 bases; unmatched bases: 7. The germline gives CDR1 SGHNT, CDR2 YYREEE (reference sequence). This CDR3 spans 14 amino acids. In nucleotides, the CDR3 is TGTGCCAGCAGCCCACGGGAGGGCCAGGAGACCCAGTACTTC. Its translation is CASSPREGQETQYF. The full variable domain, with the rest looked up from reference TRBV5-4 and TRBJ2-5, is ETGVTQSPTHLIKTRGQQVTLRCSSQSGHNTVSWYQQALGQGPQFIFQYYREEENGRGNFPPRFSGLQFPNYSSELNVNALELDDSALYLCASSPREGQETQYFGPGTRLLVL.

The chain employs TRBV21-1 and TRBJ2-7; the DNA was not used to check the table's D call, TRBD2. TRBV21-1 is shown as a pseudogene. The CDR3 is 13 residues long. The CDR3 here is CATVGEASSEQYF. CDR3 coding DNA: TGTGCCACCGTCGGGGAGGCCAGTAGCGAGCAGTACTTC.

In this sample, this clone turned up a few times. This sequence joins TRBV5-5 and TRBJ2-3; D might be TRBD1 (5 bases). Germline CDR1 SGHKS, CDR2 YYEKEE (reference sequence). V was trimmed by 2 bases and J by 9 bases, leaving 10 bases between them. CDR3 length equals 12 residues. In nucleotides, the CDR3 is TGTGCCAGCAGCTTCTACAGGCAGACGCAGTATTTT. Its protein product is CASSFYRQTQYF.

The chain uses TRBV28 and TRBJ2-3; 7 bases are shared with TRBD1. From germline, CDR1 is MDHEN and CDR2 SYDVKM. Unmatched junction bases numbered 6, after V lost 10 bases and J lost 2 bases. CDR3 length equals 13 residues. The DNA for the CDR3 is TGTGCCACCAGGGACAGTTTCACAGATACGCAGTATTTT. Its protein is CATRDSFTDTQYF.

This chain joins TRBV2 and TRBJ2-1; 14 bases agree with TRBD2. The J segment lost 7 bases and the V segment lost 1 base, leaving 3 bases of the junction unmatched. There are 16 residues in the CDR3. From germline, CDR1 is SNHLY and CDR2 FYNNEI. Here the CDR3 reads CASSEVGTSGSNEQFF. In DNA form, the CDR3 reads TGTGCCAGCAGTGAAGTGGGGACTAGCGGGAGTAATGAGCAGTTCTTC. Based on the CDR3 plus reference TRBV2 and TRBJ2-1, the full variable domain is EPEVTQTPSHQVTQMGQEVILRCVPISNHLYFYWYRQILGQKVEFLVSFYNNEISEKSEIFDDQFSVERPDGSNFTLKIRSTKLEDSAMYFCASSEVGTSGSNEQFFGPGTRLTVL.

In DNA form, the CDR3 reads TGTGCCAGCAGATTAAGAGGACTCCGCATAGAGACCCAGTACTTC. It specifies CASRLRGLRIETQYF. The chain links TRBV5-6 to TRBJ2-5; D may be TRBD2 (5 bases). CDR1 is SGHDT, CDR2 YYEEEE, per germline. V was pared by 5 bases and J by 4 bases, with 18 bases between. The CDR3 has 15 residues.

The chain has TRBV7-6 and TRBJ2-1; TRBD2 matches at 7 bases. The CDR3 runs 17 residues. Trimming took 5 bases from V and 3 from J; bases not matched to a gene: 13. From germline, CDR1 is SGHVS and CDR2 FNYEAQ. The CDR3 here is CASSLGVVAGDYNEQFF. Here the CDR3 DNA reads TGTGCCAGCAGCCTGGGGGTGGTAGCGGGCGACTACAATGAGCAGTTCTTC.